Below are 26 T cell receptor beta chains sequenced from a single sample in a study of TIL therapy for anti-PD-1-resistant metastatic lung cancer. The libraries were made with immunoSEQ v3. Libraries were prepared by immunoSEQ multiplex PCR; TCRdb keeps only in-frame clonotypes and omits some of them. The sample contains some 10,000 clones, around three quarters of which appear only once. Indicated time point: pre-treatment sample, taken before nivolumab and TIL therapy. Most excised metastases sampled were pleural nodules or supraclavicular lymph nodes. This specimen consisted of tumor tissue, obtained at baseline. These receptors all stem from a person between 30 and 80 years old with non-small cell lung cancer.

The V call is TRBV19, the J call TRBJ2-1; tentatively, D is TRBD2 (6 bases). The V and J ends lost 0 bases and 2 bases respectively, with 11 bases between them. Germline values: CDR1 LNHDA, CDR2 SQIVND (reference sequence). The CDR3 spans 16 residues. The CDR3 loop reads CASSIDKAGTYNEQFF. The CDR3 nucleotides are TGTGCCAGTAGTATAGATAAGGCGGGGACCTACAATGAGCAGTTCTTC.

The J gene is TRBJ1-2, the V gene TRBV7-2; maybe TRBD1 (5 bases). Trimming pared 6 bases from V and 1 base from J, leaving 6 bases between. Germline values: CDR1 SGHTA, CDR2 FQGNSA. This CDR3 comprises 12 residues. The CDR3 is CASRGGNYGYTF. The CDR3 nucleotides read TGTGCCAGCAGGGGGGGTAACTATGGCTACACCTTC. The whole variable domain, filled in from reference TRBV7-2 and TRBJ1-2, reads GAGVSQSPSNKVTEKGKDVELRCDPISGHTALYWYRQSLGQGLEFLIYFQGNSAPDKSGLPSDRFSAERTGGSVSTLTIQRTQQEDSAVYLCASRGGNYGYTFGSGTRLTVV.

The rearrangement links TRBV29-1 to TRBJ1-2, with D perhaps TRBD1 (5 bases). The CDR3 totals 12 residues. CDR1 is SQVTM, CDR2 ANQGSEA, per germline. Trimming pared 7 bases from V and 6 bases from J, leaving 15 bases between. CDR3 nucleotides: TGCAGCGCCGGTCGTGGGGCGGATGGCTACACCTTC. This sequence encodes CSAGRGADGYTF.

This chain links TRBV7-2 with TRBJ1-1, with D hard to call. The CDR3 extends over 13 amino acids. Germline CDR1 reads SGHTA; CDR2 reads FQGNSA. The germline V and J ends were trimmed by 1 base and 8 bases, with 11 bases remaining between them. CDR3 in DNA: TGTGCCAGCAGCTTAGAACCTGGACTAGAAGCTTTCTTT. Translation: CASSLEPGLEAFF.

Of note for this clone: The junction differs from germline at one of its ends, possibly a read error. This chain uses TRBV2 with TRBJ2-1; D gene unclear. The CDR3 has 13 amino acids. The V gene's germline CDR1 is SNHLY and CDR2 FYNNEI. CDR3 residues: CASTEGTYNEQFF. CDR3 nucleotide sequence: TGTGCCAGCACTGAAGGGACCTACAATGAGCAGTTCTTC. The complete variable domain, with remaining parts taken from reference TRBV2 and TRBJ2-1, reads EPEVTQTPSHQVTQMGQEVILRCVPISNHLYFYWYRQILGQKVEFLVSFYNNEISEKSEIFDDQFSVERPDGSNFTLKIRSTKLEDSAMYFCASTEGTYNEQFFGPGTRLTVL.

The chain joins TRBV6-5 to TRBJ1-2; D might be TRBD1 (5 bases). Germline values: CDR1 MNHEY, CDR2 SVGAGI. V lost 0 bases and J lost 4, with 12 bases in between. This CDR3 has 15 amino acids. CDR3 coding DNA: TGTGCCAGCAGTTACTCGACGGGGGGGGGCTATGGCTACACCTTC. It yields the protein CASSYSTGGGYGYTF.

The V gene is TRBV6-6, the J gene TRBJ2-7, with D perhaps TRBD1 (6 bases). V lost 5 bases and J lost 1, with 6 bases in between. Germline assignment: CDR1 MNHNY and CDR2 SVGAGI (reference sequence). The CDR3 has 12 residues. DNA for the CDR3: TGTGCCAGCAGTGGGACATCCTACGAGCAGTACTTC. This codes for CASSGTSYEQYF.

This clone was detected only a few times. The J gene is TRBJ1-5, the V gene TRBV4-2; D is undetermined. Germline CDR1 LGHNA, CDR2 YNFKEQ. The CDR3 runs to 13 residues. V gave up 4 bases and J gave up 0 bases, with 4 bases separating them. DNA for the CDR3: TGTGCCAGCAGCCCCAGTAGCAATCAGCCCCAGCATTTT. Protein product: CASSPSSNQPQHF.

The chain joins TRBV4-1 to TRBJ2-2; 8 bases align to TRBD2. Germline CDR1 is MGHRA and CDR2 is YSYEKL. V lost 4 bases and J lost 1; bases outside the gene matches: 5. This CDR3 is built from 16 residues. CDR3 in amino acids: CASSRRGGMNTGELFF. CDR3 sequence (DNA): TGCGCCAGCAGCCGCCGCGGGGGGATGAACACCGGGGAGCTGTTTTTT.

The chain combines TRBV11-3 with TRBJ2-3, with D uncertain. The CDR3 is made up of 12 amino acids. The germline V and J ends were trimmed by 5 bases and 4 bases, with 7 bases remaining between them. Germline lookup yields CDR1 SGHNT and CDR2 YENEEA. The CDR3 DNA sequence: TGTGCCAGCAGCCTGCAGCCAGATACGCAGTATTTT. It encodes CASSLQPDTQYF.

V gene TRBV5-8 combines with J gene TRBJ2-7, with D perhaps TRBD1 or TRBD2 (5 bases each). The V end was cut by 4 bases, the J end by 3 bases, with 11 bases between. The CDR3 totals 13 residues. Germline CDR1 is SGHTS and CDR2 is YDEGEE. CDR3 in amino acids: CASSLGPYYEQYF. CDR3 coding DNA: TGTGCCAGCAGCCTGGGACCTTACTACGAGCAGTACTTC.

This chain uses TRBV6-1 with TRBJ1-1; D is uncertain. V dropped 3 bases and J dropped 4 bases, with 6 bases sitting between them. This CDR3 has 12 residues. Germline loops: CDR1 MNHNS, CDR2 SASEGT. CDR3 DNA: TGTGCCAGCAGTGATTTCCCCACTGAAGCTTTCTTT. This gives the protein CASSDFPTEAFF.

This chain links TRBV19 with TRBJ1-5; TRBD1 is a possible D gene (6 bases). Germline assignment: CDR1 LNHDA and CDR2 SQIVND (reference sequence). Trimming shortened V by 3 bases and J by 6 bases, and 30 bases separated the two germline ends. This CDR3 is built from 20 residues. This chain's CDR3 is CASSIVRRDKWPSGVQPQHF. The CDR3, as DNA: TGTGCCAGTAGTATCGTCAGACGGGACAAATGGCCCTCGGGGGTTCAGCCCCAGCATTTT.

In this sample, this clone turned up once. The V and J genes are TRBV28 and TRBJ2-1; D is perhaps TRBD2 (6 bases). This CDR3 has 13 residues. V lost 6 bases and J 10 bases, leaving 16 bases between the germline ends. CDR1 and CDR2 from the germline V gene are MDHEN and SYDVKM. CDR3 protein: CASSLGTSGEQFF. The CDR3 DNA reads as TGTGCCAGCAGCTTAGGGACTTCGGGGGAGCAGTTCTTC.

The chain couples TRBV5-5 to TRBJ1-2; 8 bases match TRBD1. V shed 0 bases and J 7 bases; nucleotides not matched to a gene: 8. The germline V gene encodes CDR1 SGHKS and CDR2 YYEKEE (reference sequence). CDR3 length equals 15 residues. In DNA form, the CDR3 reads TGTGCCAGCAGCTTGGGTTTGCAGGGGGCTGTTGGCTACACCTTC. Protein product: CASSLGLQGAVGYTF. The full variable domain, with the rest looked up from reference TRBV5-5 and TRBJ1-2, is DAGVTQSPTHLIKTRGQQVTLRCSPISGHKSVSWYQQVLGQGPQFIFQYYEKEERGRGNFPDRFSARQFPNYSSELNVNALLLGDSALYLCASSLGLQGAVGYTFGSGTRLTVV.

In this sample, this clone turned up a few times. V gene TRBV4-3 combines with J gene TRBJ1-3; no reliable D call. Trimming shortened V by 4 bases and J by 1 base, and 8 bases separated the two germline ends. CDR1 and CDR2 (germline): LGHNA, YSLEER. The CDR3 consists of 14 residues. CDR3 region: CASSLRRSGNTIYF. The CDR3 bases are TGCGCCAGCAGCCTAAGGAGATCTGGAAACACCATATATTTT.

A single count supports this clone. The CDR3: CSARGSLEAFF. CDR3 coding DNA: TGCAGTGCGCGGGGGAGCCTTGAAGCTTTCTTT. The rearrangement links TRBV20-1 to TRBJ1-1; a possible D gene is TRBD1 (5 bases). Looked up from germline, CDR1 is DFQATT and CDR2 is SNEGSKA (reference sequence). Between the trimmed V and J ends, which lost 6 bases and 7 bases, there was a span of 12 bases. The CDR3 extends over 11 amino acids.

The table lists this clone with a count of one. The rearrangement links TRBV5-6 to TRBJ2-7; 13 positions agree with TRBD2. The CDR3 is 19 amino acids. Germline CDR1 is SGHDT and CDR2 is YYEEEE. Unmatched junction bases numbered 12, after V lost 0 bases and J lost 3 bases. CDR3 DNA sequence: TGTGCCAGCAGCTTGGCCCTGACTAGCGGGAGGCCGGGTATCTACGAGCAGTACTTC. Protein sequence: CASSLALTSGRPGIYEQYF. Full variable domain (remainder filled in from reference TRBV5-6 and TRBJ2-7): DAGVTQSPTHLIKTRGQQVTLRCSPKSGHDTVSWYQQALGQGPQFIFQYYEEEERQRGNFPDRFSGHQFPNYSSELNVNALLLGDSALYLCASSLALTSGRPGIYEQYFGPGTRLTVT.

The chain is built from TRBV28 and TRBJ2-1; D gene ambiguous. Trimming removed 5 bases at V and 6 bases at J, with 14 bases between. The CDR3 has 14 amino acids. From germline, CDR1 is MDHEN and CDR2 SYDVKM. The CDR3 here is CASSNGDPRNEQFF. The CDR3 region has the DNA TGTGCCAGCAGTAACGGTGACCCTCGCAATGAGCAGTTCTTC.

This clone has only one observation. The CDR3 sequence: CASSFNPPGKLFF. CDR3 in DNA: TGTGCCAGCAGCTTTAACCCCCCGGGAAAACTGTTTTTT. The chain recombines TRBV27 with TRBJ1-4; no reliable D call. Germline V CDR1 and CDR2: MNHEY, SMNVEV (reference sequence). With 6 bases removed from V and 10 bases from J, the gap between germline ends came to 15 bases. The CDR3 contains 13 residues.

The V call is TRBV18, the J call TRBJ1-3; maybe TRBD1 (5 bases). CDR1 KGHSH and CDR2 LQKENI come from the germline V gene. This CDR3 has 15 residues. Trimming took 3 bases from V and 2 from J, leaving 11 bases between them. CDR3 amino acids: CASSPIQGAGNTIYF. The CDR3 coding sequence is TGTGCCAGCTCACCGATCCAGGGTGCTGGAAACACCATATATTTT.

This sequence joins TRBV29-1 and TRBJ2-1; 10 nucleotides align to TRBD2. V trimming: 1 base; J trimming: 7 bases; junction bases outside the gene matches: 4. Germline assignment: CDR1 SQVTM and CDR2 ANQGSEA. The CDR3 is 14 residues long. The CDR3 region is CSVEASGGWNEQFF. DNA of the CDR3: TGCAGCGTTGAAGCTAGCGGGGGATGGAATGAGCAGTTCTTC.

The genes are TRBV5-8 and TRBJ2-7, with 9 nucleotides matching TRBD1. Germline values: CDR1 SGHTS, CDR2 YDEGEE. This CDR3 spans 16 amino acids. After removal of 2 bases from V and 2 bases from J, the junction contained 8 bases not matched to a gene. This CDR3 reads CASSFFGTGIPYEQYF. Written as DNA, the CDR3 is TGTGCCAGCAGCTTTTTTGGGACAGGGATTCCCTACGAGCAGTACTTC.

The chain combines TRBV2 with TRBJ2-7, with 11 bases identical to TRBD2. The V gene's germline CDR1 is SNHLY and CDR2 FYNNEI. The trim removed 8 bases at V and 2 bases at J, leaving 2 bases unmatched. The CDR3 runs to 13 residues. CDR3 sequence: CASLGLAAYEQYF. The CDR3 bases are TGTGCCAGCCTGGGACTAGCGGCCTACGAGCAGTACTTC.

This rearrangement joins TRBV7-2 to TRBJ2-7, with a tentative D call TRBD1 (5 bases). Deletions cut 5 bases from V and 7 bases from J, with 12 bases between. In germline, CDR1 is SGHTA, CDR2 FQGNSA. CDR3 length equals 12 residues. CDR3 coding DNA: TGTGCCAGCAGCGCAGGGCCGTGGGAGCAGTACTTC. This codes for CASSAGPWEQYF.

In nucleotides, the CDR3 is TGTGCCAGTAGTATGGAGGGAAATGAAAAACTGTTTTTT. It encodes CASSMEGNEKLFF. This sequence joins TRBV19 and TRBJ1-4; D remains unclear. Germline CDR1 LNHDA, CDR2 SQIVND (reference sequence). V lost 3 bases to trimming and J lost 5 bases, with 7 bases between them. The CDR3 loop spans 13 amino acids.